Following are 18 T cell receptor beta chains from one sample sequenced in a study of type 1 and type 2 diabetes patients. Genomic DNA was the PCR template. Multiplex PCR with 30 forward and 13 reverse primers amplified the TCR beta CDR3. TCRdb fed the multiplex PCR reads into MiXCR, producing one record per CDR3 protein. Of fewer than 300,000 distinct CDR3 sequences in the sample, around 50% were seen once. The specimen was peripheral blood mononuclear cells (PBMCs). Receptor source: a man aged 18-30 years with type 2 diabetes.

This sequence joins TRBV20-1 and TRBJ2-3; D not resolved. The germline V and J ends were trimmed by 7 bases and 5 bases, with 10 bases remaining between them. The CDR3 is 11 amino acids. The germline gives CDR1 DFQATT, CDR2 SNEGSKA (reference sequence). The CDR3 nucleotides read TGCAGTGTGACCGCCGTAGATACGCAGTATTTT. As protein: CSVTAVDTQYF.

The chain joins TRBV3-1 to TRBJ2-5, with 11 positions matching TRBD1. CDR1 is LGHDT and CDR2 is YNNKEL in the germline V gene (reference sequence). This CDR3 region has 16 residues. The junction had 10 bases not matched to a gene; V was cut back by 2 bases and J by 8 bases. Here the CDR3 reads CASSQPPTGQGGTQYF. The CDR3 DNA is TGTGCCAGCAGCCAACCCCCGACGGGACAGGGGGGTACCCAGTACTTC.

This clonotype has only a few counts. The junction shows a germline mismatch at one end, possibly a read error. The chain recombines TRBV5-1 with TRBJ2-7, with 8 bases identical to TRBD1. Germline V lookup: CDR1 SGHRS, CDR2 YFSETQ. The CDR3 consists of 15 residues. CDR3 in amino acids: CASSRDRGTSYEQYF. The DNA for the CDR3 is TGTGCCAGCAGCCGTGACAGGGGAACGTCCTACGAGCAGTACTTC. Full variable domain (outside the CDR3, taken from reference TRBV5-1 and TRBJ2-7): KAGVTQTPRYLIKTRGQQVTLSCSPISGHRSVSWYQQTPGQGLQFLFEYFSETQRNKGNFPGRFSGRQFSNSRSEMNVSTLELGDSALYLCASSRDRGTSYEQYFGPGTRLTVT.

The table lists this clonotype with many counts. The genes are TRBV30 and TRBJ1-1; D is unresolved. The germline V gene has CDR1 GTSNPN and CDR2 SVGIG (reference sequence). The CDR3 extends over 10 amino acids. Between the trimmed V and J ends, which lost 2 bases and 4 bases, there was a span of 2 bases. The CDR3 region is CAWSRTEAFF. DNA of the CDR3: TGTGCCTGGAGTCGCACTGAAGCTTTCTTT. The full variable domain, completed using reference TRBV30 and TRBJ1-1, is SQTIHQWPATLVQPVGSPLSLECTVEGTSNPNLYWYRQAAGRGLQLLFYSVGIGQISSEVPQNLSASRPQDRQFILSSKKLLLSDSGFYLCAWSRTEAFFGQGTRLTVV.

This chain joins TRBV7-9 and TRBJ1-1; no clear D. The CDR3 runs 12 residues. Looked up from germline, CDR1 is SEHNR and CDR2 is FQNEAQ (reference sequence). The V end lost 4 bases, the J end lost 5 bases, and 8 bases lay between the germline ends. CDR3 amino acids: CASSSDLTEAFF. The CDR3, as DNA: TGTGCCAGCAGCTCGGACCTAACTGAAGCTTTCTTT.

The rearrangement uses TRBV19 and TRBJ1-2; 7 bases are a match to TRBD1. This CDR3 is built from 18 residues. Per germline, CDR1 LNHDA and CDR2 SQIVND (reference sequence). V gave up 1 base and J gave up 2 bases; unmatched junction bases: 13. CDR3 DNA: TGTGCCAGTAGTATAGGAGAGAGGACAGGTTCCAAAAACTATGGCTACACCTTC. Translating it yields CASSIGERTGSKNYGYTF.

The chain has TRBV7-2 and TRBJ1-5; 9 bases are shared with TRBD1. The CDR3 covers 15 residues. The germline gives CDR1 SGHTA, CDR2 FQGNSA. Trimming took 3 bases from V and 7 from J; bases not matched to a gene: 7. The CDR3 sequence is CASSFGQGNLQPQHF. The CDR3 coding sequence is TGTGCCAGCAGCTTTGGACAGGGGAATTTACAGCCCCAGCATTTT.

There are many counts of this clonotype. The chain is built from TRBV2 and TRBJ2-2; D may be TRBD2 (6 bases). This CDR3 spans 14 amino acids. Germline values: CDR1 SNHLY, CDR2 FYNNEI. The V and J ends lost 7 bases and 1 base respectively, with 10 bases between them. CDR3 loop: CASMRGRNTGELFF. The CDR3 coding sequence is TGTGCCAGCATGCGGGGAAGGAACACCGGGGAGCTGTTTTTT.

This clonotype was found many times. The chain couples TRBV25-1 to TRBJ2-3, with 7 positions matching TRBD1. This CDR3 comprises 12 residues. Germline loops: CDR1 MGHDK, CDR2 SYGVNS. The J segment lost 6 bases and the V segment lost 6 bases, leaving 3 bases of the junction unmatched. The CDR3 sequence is CASSIRGDTQYF. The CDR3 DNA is TGTGCCAGCAGCATCAGGGGGGATACGCAGTATTTT.

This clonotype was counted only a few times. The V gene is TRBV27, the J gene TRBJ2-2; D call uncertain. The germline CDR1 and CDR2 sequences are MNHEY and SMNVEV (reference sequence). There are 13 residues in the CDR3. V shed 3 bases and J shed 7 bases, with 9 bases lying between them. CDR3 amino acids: CASSFRRSGELFF. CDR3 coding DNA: TGTGCCAGCAGTTTCCGCAGAAGCGGGGAGCTGTTTTTT.

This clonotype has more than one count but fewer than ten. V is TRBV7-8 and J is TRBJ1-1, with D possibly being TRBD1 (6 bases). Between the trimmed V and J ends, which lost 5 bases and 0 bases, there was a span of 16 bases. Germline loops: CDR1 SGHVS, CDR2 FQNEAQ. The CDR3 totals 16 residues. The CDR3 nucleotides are TGTGCCAGCAGCCCTGGGGGGCTTAAAGTGAACACTGAAGCTTTCTTT. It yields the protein CASSPGGLKVNTEAFF.

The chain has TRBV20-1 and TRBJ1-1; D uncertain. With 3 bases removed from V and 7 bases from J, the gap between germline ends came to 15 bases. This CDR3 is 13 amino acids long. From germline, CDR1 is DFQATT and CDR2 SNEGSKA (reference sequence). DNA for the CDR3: TGCAGTGCTAGGCCCGGCAGAGCGGGTGAAGCTTTCTTT. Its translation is CSARPGRAGEAFF.

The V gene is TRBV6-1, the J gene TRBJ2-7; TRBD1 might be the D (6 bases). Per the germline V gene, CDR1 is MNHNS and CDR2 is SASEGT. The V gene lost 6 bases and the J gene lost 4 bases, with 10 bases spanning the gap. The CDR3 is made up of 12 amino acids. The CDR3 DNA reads TGTGCCAGCAGGAAGGACAGTTACGAGCAGTACTTC. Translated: CASRKDSYEQYF.

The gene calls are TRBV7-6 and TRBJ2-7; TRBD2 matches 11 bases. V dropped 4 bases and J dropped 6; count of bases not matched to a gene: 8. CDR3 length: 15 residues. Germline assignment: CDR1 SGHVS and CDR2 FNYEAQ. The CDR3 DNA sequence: TGTGCCAGCAGCTCCCTTCCCCTAGCGGGAGGCGAGCAGTACTTC. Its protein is CASSSLPLAGGEQYF.

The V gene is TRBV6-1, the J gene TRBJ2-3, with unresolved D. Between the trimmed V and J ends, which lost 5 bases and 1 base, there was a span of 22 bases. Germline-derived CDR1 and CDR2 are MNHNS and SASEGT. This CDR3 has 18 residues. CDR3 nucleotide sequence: TGTGCCAGCAGTACCGGGCCACGACCAAAAACCCGCACAGATACGCAGTATTTT. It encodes CASSTGPRPKTRTDTQYF.

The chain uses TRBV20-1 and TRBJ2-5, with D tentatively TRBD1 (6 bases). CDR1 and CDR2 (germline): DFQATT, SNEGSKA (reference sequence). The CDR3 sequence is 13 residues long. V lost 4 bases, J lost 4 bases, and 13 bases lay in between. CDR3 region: CSAKQGFGETQYF. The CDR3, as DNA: TGCAGTGCTAAACAGGGTTTTGGAGAGACCCAGTACTTC.

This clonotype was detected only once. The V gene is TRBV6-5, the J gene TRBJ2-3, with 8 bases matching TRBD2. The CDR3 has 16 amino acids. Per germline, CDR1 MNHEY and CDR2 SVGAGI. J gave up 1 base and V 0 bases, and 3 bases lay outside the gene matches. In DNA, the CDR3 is TGTGCCAGCAGTTACTCTAGCGGGGAGGGCACAGATACGCAGTATTTT. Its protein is CASSYSSGEGTDTQYF.

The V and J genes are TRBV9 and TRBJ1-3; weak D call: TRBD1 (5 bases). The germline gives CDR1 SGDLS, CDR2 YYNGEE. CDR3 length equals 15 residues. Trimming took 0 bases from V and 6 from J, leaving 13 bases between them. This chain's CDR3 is CASSVDLGLENTIYF. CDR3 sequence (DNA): TGTGCCAGCAGCGTAGATTTGGGACTAGAAAACACCATATATTTT.